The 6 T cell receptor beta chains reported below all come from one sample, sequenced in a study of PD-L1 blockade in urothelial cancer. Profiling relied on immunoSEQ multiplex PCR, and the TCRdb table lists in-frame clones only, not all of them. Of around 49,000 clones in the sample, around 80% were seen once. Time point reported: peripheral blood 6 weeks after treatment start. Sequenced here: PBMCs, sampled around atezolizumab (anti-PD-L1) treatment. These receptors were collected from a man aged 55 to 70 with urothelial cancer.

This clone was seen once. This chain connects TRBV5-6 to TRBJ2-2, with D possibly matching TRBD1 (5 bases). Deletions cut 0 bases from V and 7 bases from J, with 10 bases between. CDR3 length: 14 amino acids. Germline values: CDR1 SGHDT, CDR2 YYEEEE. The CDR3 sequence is CASSLGGAGGELFF. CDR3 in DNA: TGTGCCAGCAGCTTGGGGGGCGCAGGCGGGGAGCTGTTTTTT.

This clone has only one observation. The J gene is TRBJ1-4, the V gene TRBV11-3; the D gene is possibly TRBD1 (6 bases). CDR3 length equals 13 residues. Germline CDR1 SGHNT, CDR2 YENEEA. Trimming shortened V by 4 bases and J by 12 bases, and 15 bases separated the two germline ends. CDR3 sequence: CASSSGRDTQLFF. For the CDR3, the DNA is TGTGCCAGCAGCTCCGGACGGGACACTCAACTGTTTTTT.

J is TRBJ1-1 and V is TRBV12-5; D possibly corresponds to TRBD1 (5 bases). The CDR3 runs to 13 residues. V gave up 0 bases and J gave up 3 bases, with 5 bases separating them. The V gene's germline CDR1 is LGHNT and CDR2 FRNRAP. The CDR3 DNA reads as TGTGCTAGTGGTTTGGTAGGGGACACTGAAGCTTTCTTT. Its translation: CASGLVGDTEAFF.

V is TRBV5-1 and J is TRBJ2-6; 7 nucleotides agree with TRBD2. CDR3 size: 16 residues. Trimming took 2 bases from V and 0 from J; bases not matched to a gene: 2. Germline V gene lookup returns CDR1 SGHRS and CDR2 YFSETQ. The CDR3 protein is CASSFGGSSGANVLTF. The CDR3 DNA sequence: TGCGCCAGCAGCTTCGGGGGGTCCTCTGGGGCCAACGTCCTGACTTTC.

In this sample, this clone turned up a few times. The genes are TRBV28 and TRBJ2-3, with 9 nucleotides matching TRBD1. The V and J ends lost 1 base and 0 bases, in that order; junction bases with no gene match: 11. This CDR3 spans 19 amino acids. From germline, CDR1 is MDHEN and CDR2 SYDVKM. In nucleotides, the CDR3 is TGTGCCAGCAGTTTATTCCGCACTGACAGGGGGATTAGCACAGATACGCAGTATTTT. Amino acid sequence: CASSLFRTDRGISTDTQYF.

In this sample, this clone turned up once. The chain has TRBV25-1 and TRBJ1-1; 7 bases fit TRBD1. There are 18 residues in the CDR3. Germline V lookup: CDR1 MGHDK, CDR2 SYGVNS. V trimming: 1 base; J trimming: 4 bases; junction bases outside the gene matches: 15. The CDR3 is CASSEFNPTPQGSTEAFF. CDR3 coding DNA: TGTGCCAGCAGTGAATTCAACCCAACCCCACAGGGGTCCACTGAAGCTTTCTTT.